The rows below give T cell receptor beta chains drawn from one sample of a study of T cell changes during pregnancy in multiple sclerosis. TCRdb's table, derived via immunoSEQ multiplex PCR, lists solely in-frame clones and lacks some. The sample includes tens of thousands of clones, around 92% seen only once; the top ten take 1.5% to 2%. The sequenced sample was peripheral blood, obtained after pregnancy. The receptor source for this set is a female donor in good health, enrolled as a control in a pregnancy study. Both conserved end residues are part of each CDR3. The D gene is left open where the match is weak. Part of the rows lack a size; the others show once, few, many or a class for expanded clones.

-	TRBD1	TRBV19	TRBJ1-5	CASSIDLETGDNQPQHF	TGTGCCAGTAGTATAGATCTGGAGACAGGGGACAATCAGCCCCAGCATTTT
-	-	TRBV11-1	TRBJ2-7	CASSEDRGYEQYF	TGTGCCAGCAGCGAGGACAGAGGCTACGAGCAGTACTTC
-	TRBD1	TRBV19	TRBJ1-4	CASSIGQGVEKLFF	TGTGCCAGTAGTATTGGACAGGGGGTGGAAAAACTGTTTTTT
-	TRBD1	TRBV28	TRBJ1-3	CASWDSFGNTIYF	TGTGCCAGTTGGGACAGCTTTGGAAACACCATATATTTT
-	-	TRBV27	TRBJ2-5	CASSLDSLGETQYF	TGTGCCAGCAGTCTGGACAGTTTAGGGGAGACCCAGTACTTC
few	TRBD1	TRBV4-2	TRBJ1-6	CASSQAQGGYSPLHF	TGTGCCAGCAGCCAAGCCCAGGGGGGATATTCACCCCTCCACTTT
-	TRBD2	TRBV7-2	TRBJ2-1	CASSPLAGGFGNNEQFF	TGTGCCAGCAGTCCACTAGCGGGGGGCTTTGGTAACAATGAGCAGTTCTTC
-	-	TRBV10-3	TRBJ2-5	CAIRGSPGSAGETQYF	TGTGCCATCAGGGGGAGTCCGGGGTCCGCAGGAGAGACCCAGTACTTC
-	TRBD1	TRBV9	TRBJ1-2	CASSPTGGVGYGYTF	TGTGCCAGCAGCCCGACAGGGGGAGTCGGCTATGGCTACACCTTC
-	-	TRBV5-4	TRBJ2-3	CASSLRDTQYF	TGTGCCAGCAGCTTGCGAGATACGCAGTATTTT